The present T cell receptor (beta chain) was sequenced within a study of low-dose radiotherapy and immunotherapy resistance in tumors. Time point noted: before trial treatment. This clonotype was recorded many times. The CDR3 runs 16 residues. V gave up 5 bases and J gave up 5 bases; unmatched junction bases: 12. TCR amplification ran roughly 20 PCR cycles using constant-region and V-primer adapter primers. In vitro transcription served to amplify the mRNA that had been isolated. TCRdb reprocessed the reads with MiXCR, giving one entry per CDR3 protein. The sample carries tens of thousands of distinct CDR3 sequences, approximately 12% recorded once.

The TCR comes from a female donor with ovarian cancer. This rearrangement joins TRBV12-3 or TRBV12-4 to TRBJ2-7; 10 nucleotides align to TRBD1. This sample comprised PBMCs, obtained before treatment. CDR3 residues: CASSGPGTGDGHEQYF. The CDR3 DNA reads TGTGCCAGCAGTGGACCCGGGACAGGGGATGGCCACGAGCAGTACTTC.